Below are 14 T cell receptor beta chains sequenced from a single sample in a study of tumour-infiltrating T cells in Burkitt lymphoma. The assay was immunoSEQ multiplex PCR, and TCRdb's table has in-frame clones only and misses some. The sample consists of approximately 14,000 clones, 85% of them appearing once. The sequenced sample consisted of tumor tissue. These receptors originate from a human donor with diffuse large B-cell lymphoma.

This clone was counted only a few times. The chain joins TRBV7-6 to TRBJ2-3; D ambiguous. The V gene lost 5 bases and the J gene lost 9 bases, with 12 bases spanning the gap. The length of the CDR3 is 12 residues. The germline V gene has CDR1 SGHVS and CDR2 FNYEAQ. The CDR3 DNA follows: TGTGCCAGCAGCCCCACGTTGGGGACGCAGTATTTT. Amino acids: CASSPTLGTQYF.

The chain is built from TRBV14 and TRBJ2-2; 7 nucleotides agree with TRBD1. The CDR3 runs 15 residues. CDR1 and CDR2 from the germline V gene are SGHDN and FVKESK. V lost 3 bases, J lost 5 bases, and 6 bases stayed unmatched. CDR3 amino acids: CASSQADRVTGELFF. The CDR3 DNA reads TGTGCCAGCAGCCAGGCTGACAGGGTAACCGGGGAGCTGTTTTTT.

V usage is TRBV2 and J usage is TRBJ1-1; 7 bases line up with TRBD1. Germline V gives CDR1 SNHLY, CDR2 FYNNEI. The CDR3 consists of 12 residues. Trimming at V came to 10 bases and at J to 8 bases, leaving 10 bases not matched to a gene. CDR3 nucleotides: TGTGCCAACCAGACAGGGCGATCAGAAGCTTTCTTT. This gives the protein CANQTGRSEAFF. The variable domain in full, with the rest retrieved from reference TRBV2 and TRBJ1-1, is EPEVTQTPSHQVTQMGQEVILRCVPISNHLYFYWYRQILGQKVEFLVSFYNNEISEKSEIFDDQFSVERPDGSNFTLKIRSTKLEDSAMYFCANQTGRSEAFFGQGTRLTVV.

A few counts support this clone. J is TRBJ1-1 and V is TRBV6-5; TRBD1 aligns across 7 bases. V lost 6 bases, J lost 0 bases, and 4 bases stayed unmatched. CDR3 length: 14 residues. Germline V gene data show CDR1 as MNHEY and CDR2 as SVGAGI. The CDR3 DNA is TGTGCCAGCAGGAGGGGACAGATGAACACTGAAGCTTTCTTT. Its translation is CASRRGQMNTEAFF.

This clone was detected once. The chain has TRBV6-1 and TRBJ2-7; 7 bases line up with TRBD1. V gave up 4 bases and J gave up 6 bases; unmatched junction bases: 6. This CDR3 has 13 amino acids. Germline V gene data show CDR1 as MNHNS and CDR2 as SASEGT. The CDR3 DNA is TGTGCCAGCAGTGCCCTGGGACAGTCCGAGCAGTACTTC. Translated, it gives CASSALGQSEQYF.

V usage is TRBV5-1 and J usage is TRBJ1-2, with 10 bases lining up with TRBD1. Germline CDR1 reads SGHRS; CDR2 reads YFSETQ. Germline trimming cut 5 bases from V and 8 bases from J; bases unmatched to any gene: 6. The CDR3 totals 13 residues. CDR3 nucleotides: TGCGCCAGCAGGGGACAGGGGTTAAACGGCTACACCTTC. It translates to CASRGQGLNGYTF.

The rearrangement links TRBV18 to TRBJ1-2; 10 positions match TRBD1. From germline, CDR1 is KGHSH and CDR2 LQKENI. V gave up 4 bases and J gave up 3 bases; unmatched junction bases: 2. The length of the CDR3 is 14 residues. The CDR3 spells CASSRDRGDYGYTF. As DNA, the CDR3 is TGTGCCAGCTCACGGGACAGGGGAGACTATGGCTACACCTTC.

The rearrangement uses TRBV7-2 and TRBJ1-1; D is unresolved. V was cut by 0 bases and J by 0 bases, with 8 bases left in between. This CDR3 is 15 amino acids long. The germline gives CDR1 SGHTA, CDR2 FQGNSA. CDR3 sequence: CASSLAIGLNTEAFF. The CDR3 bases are TGTGCCAGCAGCTTAGCGATAGGGTTGAACACTGAAGCTTTCTTT.

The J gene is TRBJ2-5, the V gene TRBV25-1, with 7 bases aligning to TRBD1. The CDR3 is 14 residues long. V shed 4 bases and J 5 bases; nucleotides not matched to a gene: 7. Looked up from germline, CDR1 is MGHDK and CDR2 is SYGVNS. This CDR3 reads CASSVKTGRETQYF. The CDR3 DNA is TGTGCCAGCAGTGTAAAGACAGGGCGGGAGACCCAGTACTTC.

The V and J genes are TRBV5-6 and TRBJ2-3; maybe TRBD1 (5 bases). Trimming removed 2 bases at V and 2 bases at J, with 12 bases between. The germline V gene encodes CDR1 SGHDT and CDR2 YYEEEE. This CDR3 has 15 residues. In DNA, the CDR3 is TGTGCCAGCAGCTTACAGGAGATCTCCACAGATACGCAGTATTTT. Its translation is CASSLQEISTDTQYF. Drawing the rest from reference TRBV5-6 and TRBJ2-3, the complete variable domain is DAGVTQSPTHLIKTRGQQVTLRCSPKSGHDTVSWYQQALGQGPQFIFQYYEEEERQRGNFPDRFSGHQFPNYSSELNVNALLLGDSALYLCASSLQEISTDTQYFGPGTRLTVL.

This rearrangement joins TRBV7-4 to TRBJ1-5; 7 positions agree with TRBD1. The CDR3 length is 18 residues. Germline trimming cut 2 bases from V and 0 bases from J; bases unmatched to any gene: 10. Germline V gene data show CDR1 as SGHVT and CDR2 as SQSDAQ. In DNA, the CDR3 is TGTGCCAGCAGCTTACACAGGGGTTATGGGTATAGCAATCAGCCCCAGCATTTT. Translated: CASSLHRGYGYSNQPQHF.

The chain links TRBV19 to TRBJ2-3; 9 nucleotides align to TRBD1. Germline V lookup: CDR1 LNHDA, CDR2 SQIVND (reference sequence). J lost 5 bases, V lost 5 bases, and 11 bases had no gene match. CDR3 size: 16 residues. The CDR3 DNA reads TGTGCCAGTAGTGTGTTTACAGGGGGCGGAGGAGATACGCAGTATTTT. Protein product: CASSVFTGGGGDTQYF.

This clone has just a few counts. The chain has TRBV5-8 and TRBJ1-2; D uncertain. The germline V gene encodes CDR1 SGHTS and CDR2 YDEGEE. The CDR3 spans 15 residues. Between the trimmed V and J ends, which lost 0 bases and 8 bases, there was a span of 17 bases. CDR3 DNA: TGTGCCAGCAGCTTGGCGGCAGCCCTCTCGGGGGGCTACACCTTC. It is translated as CASSLAAALSGGYTF.

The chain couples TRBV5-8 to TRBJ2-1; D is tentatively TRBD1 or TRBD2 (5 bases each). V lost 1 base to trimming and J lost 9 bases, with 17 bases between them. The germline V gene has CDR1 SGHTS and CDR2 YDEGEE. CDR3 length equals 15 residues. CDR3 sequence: CASSLKGRAWGEQFF. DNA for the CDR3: TGTGCCAGCAGCTTGAAGGGGCGGGCCTGGGGTGAGCAGTTCTTC.